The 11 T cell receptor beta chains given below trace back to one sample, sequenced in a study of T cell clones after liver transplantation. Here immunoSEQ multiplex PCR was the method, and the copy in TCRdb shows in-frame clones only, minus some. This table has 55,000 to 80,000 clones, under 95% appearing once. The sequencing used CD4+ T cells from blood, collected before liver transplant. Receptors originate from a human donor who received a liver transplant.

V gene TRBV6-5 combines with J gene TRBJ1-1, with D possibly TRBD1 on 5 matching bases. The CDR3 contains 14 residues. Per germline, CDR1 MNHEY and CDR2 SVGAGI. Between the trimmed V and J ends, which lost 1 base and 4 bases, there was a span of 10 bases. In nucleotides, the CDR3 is TGTGCCAGCAGTTACTTGGGGGGGGGCACTGAAGCTTTCTTT. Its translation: CASSYLGGGTEAFF.

CDR3 sequence (DNA): TGCGCCAGCAGCCACCTTGGGGGTCGCGAGCAGTACTTC. Translating gives CASSHLGGREQYF. The rearrangement joins TRBV4-3 to TRBJ2-5, with D possibly called TRBD1 or TRBD2 (5 bases each). The end of the DNA aligns better with TRBJ2-7, so the J call may be wrong. CDR1 is LGHNA and CDR2 is YSLEER in the germline V gene. The CDR3 is 13 residues long.

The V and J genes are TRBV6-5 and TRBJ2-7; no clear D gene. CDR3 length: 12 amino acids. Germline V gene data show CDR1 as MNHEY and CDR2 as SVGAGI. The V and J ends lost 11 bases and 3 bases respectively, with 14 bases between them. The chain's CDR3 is CASARSNYEQYF. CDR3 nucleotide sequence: TGTGCCTCCGCCCGCTCAAACTACGAGCAGTACTTC.

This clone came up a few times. The CDR3 region has the DNA TGTGCCAGCTCTTCGGGTTACTCTGGGGCCAACGTCCTGACTTTC. Encoded protein: CASSSGYSGANVLTF. The chain employs TRBV18 and TRBJ2-6; D unclear. Trimming took off 6 bases at V and 0 bases at J, with 9 bases between the two ends. The CDR3 covers 15 residues. CDR1 is KGHSH, CDR2 LQKENI, per germline. The whole variable domain, filled in from reference TRBV18 and TRBJ2-6, reads NAGVMQNPRHLVRRRGQEARLRCSPMKGHSHVYWYRQLPEEGLKFMVYLQKENIIDESGMPKERFSAEFPKEGPSILRIQQVVRGDSAAYFCASSSGYSGANVLTFGAGSRLTVL.

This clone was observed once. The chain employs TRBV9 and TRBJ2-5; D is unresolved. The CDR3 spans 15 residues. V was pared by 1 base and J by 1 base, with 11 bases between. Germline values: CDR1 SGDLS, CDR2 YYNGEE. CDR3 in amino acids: CASSVTQSAQETQYF. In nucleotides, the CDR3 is TGTGCCAGCAGCGTAACTCAGTCCGCCCAAGAGACCCAGTACTTC.

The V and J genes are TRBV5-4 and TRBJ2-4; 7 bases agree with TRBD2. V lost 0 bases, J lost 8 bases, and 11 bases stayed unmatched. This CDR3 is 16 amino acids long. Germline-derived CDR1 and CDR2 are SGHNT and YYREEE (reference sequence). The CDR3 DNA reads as TGTGCCAGCAGCTTGGGAGGGAGGGGCCGAGGGGACATTCAGTACTTC. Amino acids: CASSLGGRGRGDIQYF. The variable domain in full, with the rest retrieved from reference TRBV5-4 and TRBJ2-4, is ETGVTQSPTHLIKTRGQQVTLRCSSQSGHNTVSWYQQALGQGPQFIFQYYREEENGRGNFPPRFSGLQFPNYSSELNVNALELDDSALYLCASSLGGRGRGDIQYFGAGTRLSVL.

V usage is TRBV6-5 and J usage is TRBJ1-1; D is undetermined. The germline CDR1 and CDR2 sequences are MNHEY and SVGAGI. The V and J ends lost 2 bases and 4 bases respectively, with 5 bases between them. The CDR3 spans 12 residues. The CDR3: CASSYTGTEAFF. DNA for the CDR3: TGTGCCAGCAGTTACACCGGCACTGAAGCTTTCTTT.

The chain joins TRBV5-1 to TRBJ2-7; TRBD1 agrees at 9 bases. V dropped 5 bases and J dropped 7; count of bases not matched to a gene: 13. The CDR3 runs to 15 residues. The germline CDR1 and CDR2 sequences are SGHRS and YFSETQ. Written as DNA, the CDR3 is TGCGCCAGCAGACCTCCCGGGACAGGGTCGAAGGAGCAGTACTTC. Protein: CASRPPGTGSKEQYF.

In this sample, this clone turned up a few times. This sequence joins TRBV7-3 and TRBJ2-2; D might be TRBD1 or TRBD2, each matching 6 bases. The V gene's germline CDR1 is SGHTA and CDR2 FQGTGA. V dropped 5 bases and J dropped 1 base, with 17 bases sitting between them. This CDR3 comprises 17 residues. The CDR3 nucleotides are TGTGCCAGCAGCCCCCGGGGTGGGGGGCGGAACACCGGGGAGCTGTTTTTT. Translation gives CASSPRGGGRNTGELFF.

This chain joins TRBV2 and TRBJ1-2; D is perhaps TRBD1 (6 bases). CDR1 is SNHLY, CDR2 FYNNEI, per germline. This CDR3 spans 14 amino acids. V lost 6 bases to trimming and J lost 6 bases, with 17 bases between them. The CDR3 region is CASSRMWDIDGYTF. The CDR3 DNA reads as TGTGCCAGCAGCCGAATGTGGGACATTGATGGCTACACCTTC.

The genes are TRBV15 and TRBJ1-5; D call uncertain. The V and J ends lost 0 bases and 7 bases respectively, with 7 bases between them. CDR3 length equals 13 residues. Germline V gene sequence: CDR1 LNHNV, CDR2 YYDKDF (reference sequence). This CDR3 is CATSRDQIQPQHF. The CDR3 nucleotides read TGTGCCACCAGCAGAGATCAGATACAGCCCCAGCATTTT.